This TCR beta chain is drawn from a study of sequential checkpoint blockade in melanoma (dated by TCRdb to the late 2010s). Background on the whole study: In a 1:1 randomization, patients received either first-line nivolumab then ipilimumab (arm A) or ipilimumab then nivolumab (arm B). DNA from 75 to 95 pretreatment melanoma tumor samples was subjected to TCRbeta immunosequencing. Maintenance nivolumab was given following each of the two trial sequences. Roughly 23 patients had matched tumor biopsies taken before treatment and at week 13, after single-agent nivolumab (arm A) or ipilimumab (arm B). About 81% of the matched pre- and post-treatment tumor biopsy pairs came from the same lesion.

The CDR3 numbers 14 residues from cysteine through phenylalanine. Kept here is only the CDR3 DNA, which spans 42 bases and is read in frame from base 1. The germline V gene encodes CDR1 SGHRS and CDR2 YFSETQ. V and J lose 0 bases and 7 bases, and a span of 13 bases separates them. TCRbeta CDR3 regions were immunosequenced from genomic DNA with the immunoSEQ Assay. Before high-throughput sequencing, the genomic DNA was amplified using bias-controlled multiplex PCR. In the source study's methods: To quantify the absolute abundance of each unique TCRbeta CDR3 region, the sequences were collapsed and filtered. Clonality, defined as 1 minus Pielou's evenness, was calculated using productive rearrangements only. To compute tumor T-cell fraction, TCRbeta template counts were normalized to usable DNA, with usable DNA estimated from several housekeeping genes. A previously published method was used to identify clones with significantly greater frequencies in on-treatment samples than in baseline samples. This is the immuneACCESS table as TCRdb keeps it, with only in-frame sequences that have V and J called. A part of the clones is gone; compared with another copy, unresolved V genes explain less than half, and the rest is unexplained. The V and J calls and clone size are taken from that table; D and trimming were inferred from the DNA. The sample yields about 37,000 clones; 30% to 35% were counted once. The ten largest account for about 1.6% of the sample.

On this clone: It lacks a known antigen. The sample holds no much larger clone one base away, and base qualities are not on file.

What the research found in general, with its limitations: Among patients in arm A, the nivolumab-first arm, pretreatment tumor TIL clonality was associated with response (P = .04). Small sample sizes and reduced statistical power limited the analyses of tumor T-cell fraction within each arm. Tumor T-cell fraction and clonality were correlated with PD-L1 staining and CD8+ T-cell counts, but not with mutational load. The response-prediction model combining TCR metrics and mutation burden needs validation in larger, independent patient cohorts. Achieving clinical benefit was about 30 times more likely for patients whose tumor T-cell fraction and clonality increased by week 13.

Reading the label with the study, this specimen's treatment or condition is: randomized to nivolumab then ipilimumab (arm A) or the reverse (arm B). No trial patient had received prior DNA-damaging chemotherapy. Samples were obtained from patients with melanoma enrolled in CheckMate 064, a randomized, open-label phase II trial of sequential checkpoint blockade. Tumor TCR sequencing used genomic DNA from formalin-fixed paraffin-embedded (FFPE) tissue samples. This receptor was taken from a human donor with melanoma. This material consisted of tumor tissue (inferred from file names), taken from a patient given nivolumab and ipilimumab in sequence. The chain is encoded by TRBV5-1 joined to TRBJ1-2, with no D gene named confidently. The CDR3 region has the sequence CASSLDSGGGGYTF. The nucleotides read TGCGCCAGCAGCTTGGACTCAGGTGGAGGTGGCTACACCTTC.